Listed below are T cell receptor beta chains from one sample, sequenced in a study of blood T cell repertoires in COVID-19. Repertoires were generated with immunoSEQ multiplex PCR, while TCRdb's copy carries only in-frame clones and drops some. Of 100,000 to 150,000 clones in the sample, around 80% were seen once. The sequencing sample was made of peripheral blood. The receptors originated from a man aged 25-45 years with COVID-19, enrolled during active disease. CDR3s include the opening cysteine and the closing phenylalanine or tryptophan. The D gene is left open where the match is weak. Clone size is not always given. Where it is, it says once, few, many or a class for expanded clones.

size: NA; D: NA; J: TRBJ1-2; V: TRBV4-1; DNA: TGCGCCAGCAGCCAAGCCCAGGGCTACTATGGCTACACCTTC; CDR3: CASSQAQGYYGYTF
size: NA; D: TRBD1; J: TRBJ1-5; V: TRBV4-2; DNA: TGTGCCAGCAGCCAAGGGGGACAGGGCAATCAGCCCCAGCATTTT; CDR3: CASSQGGQGNQPQHF
size: few; D: NA; J: TRBJ2-1; V: TRBV19; DNA: TGTGCCAGTAGTAAGGGAGTTATCGTGGGGGCCCTCAATGAGCAGTTCTTC; CDR3: CASSKGVIVGALNEQFF
size: NA; D: NA; J: TRBJ1-2; V: TRBV27; DNA: TGTGCCAGCAGTTTATCCAGGTTGGCTGGCTACACCTTC; CDR3: CASSLSRLAGYTF
size: NA; D: TRBD2; J: TRBJ2-3; V: TRBV5-7; DNA: TGTGCCAGCAGCTTCGAAGGGACTAGCGGGAGGGCCGGGACAGATACGCAGTATTTT; CDR3: CASSFEGTSGRAGTDTQYF
size: NA; D: NA; J: TRBJ2-1; V: TRBV5-5; DNA: TGTGCCAGCAGCTGGGACTCGAGCTCCTACAATGAGCAGTTCTTC; CDR3: CASSWDSSSYNEQFF
size: NA; D: NA; J: TRBJ2-1; V: TRBV24-1; DNA: TGTGCCACCAGTGATTACAGGGACAATGAGCAGTTCTTC; CDR3: CATSDYRDNEQFF
size: NA; D: TRBD1; J: TRBJ1-3; V: TRBV18; DNA: TGTGCCAGCTCACCAGGGACAGGGGCGGTCTCTGGAAACACCATATATTTT; CDR3: CASSPGTGAVSGNTIYF
size: few; D: NA; J: TRBJ2-1; V: TRBV7-9; DNA: TGTGCCAGCAGCTTAGCGACCAGGGGGCAGTTCTTC; CDR3: CASSLATRGQFF
size: NA; D: TRBD1; J: TRBJ2-3; V: TRBV10-3; DNA: TGTGCCATCAGGAAGGCAGGGGGCCAGGCTGATACGCAGTATTTT; CDR3: CAIRKAGGQADTQYF
size: NA; D: NA; J: TRBJ1-1; V: TRBV11-3; DNA: TGTGCCAGCAGCTTCGGGGGGATGAACACTGAAGCTTTCTTT; CDR3: CASSFGGMNTEAFF
size: once; D: TRBD1; J: TRBJ1-6; V: TRBV4-1; DNA: TGCGCCAGCAGTGGACAGGGGAATTCACCCCTCCACTTT; CDR3: CASSGQGNSPLHF
size: once; D: NA; J: TRBJ2-6; V: TRBV13; DNA: TGTGCCAGCAGCGAGAGCTCTGGGGCCAACGTCCTGACTTTC; CDR3: CASSESSGANVLTF
size: few; D: NA; J: TRBJ2-2; V: TRBV11-2; DNA: TGTGCCAGCAGCTTGTGGACAGCGTTCGCGAACACCGGGGAGCTGTTTTTT; CDR3: CASSLWTAFANTGELFF
size: NA; D: NA; J: TRBJ2-6; V: TRBV7-9; DNA: TGTGCCAGCAGCTCGGGACTGGGCTCTGGGGCCAACGTCCTGACTTTC; CDR3: CASSSGLGSGANVLTF